Presented here are 14 T cell receptor beta chains from one specimen sequenced in a study of T cell responses to AZD1222 COVID-19 vaccine. Using immunoSEQ multiplex PCR, the repertoire was profiled, and TCRdb retains in-frame clones only, with some absent. The data show hundreds of thousands of clones, with 93% seen just once and 0.95% to 1.1% held by the top ten. The source was peripheral blood, collected on day 0 of MenACWY control vaccination. Receptor source: an adult in good health.

This clone came up once. The genes are TRBV5-4 and TRBJ1-2; TRBD1 matches at 7 bases. Trimming took 4 bases from V and 4 from J; bases not matched to a gene: 7. Germline CDR1 SGHNT, CDR2 YYREEE (reference sequence). This CDR3 contains 14 residues. This chain's CDR3 is CASSPGTETYGYTF. The DNA of the CDR3 is TGTGCCAGCAGCCCCGGGACAGAGACCTATGGCTACACCTTC. The whole variable domain, filled in from reference TRBV5-4 and TRBJ1-2, reads ETGVTQSPTHLIKTRGQQVTLRCSSQSGHNTVSWYQQALGQGPQFIFQYYREEENGRGNFPPRFSGLQFPNYSSELNVNALELDDSALYLCASSPGTETYGYTFGSGTRLTVV.

The chain uses TRBV18 and TRBJ2-5, with D perhaps matching TRBD2 (6 bases). The CDR3 is made up of 14 amino acids. Germline V gene data show CDR1 as KGHSH and CDR2 as LQKENI. Trimming pared 4 bases from V and 3 bases from J, leaving 12 bases between. CDR3: CASSLLWGEETQYF. The CDR3 DNA is TGTGCCAGCTCACTCCTTTGGGGGGAAGAGACCCAGTACTTC.

CDR3: CASSEGLAGIYEQYF. The CDR3 region has the DNA TGTGCCAGCAGTGAAGGACTAGCGGGGATCTACGAGCAGTACTTC. This sequence joins TRBV2 and TRBJ2-7, with 11 positions matching TRBD2. After removal of 1 base from V and 3 bases from J, the junction contained 2 bases not matched to a gene. Germline V CDR1 and CDR2: SNHLY, FYNNEI. CDR3 length equals 15 residues.

V gene TRBV27 combines with J gene TRBJ1-2; D remains unclear. With 2 bases removed from V and 4 bases from J, the gap between germline ends came to 11 bases. The germline V gene has CDR1 MNHEY and CDR2 SMNVEV (reference sequence). The CDR3 sequence is 14 residues long. The CDR3 bases are TGTGCCAGCAGTTTAAACGGGCCAGCCTATGGCTACACCTTC. Residues: CASSLNGPAYGYTF.

The chain is built from TRBV7-2 and TRBJ1-1; maybe TRBD1 (5 bases). The germline V and J ends were trimmed by 2 bases and 4 bases, with 17 bases remaining between them. Per germline, CDR1 SGHTA and CDR2 FQGNSA. The CDR3 contains 16 residues. The CDR3 protein is CASSLNSGRGGTEAFF. The CDR3 nucleotides are TGTGCCAGCAGCTTAAATTCAGGGCGAGGAGGCACTGAAGCTTTCTTT.

The chain links TRBV5-1 to TRBJ1-1; TRBD1 might be the D (5 bases). Trimming shortened V by 0 bases and J by 1 base, and 10 bases separated the two germline ends. CDR3 size: 15 residues. The germline V gene has CDR1 SGHRS and CDR2 YFSETQ. The CDR3 loop is CASSLATGANTEAFF. In DNA, the CDR3 is TGCGCCAGCAGCTTGGCCACAGGAGCGAACACTGAAGCTTTCTTT.

Comment on this clone: Because the CDR3 is missing its conserved closing phenylalanine or tryptophan, this is likely a read error. It is unclear where the CDR3 begins or ends on the DNA, so no DNA is shown, and the CDR3 is as TCRdb lists it. V gene TRBV27 combines with J gene TRBJ1-6; TRBD1 is the table's D call, not checked against the DNA. The CDR3 totals 10 residues, both ends included. Germline CDR1 and CDR2: MNHEY and SMNVEV (reference sequence). CDR3 amino acids: CASSSRDRAL.

The rearrangement uses TRBV2 and TRBJ1-2; a weak D match, TRBD1 (6 bases). CDR1 is SNHLY and CDR2 is FYNNEI in the germline V gene. CDR3 size: 15 residues. Trimming took 6 bases from V and 1 from J, leaving 15 bases between them. The CDR3 spells CASSHPRGNNYGYTF. CDR3 nucleotides: TGTGCCAGCAGCCACCCGAGGGGGAATAACTATGGCTACACCTTC.

The genes are TRBV5-4 and TRBJ1-1; TRBD1 might be the D (5 bases). CDR1 is SGHNT, CDR2 YYREEE, per germline (reference sequence). V was clipped by 2 bases and J by 3 bases, with 14 bases between them. CDR3 length: 15 residues. The CDR3 DNA reads as TGTGCCAGCAGCTTCCGAGGCAGGGAGTACACTGAAGCTTTCTTT. As protein: CASSFRGREYTEAFF.

V is TRBV6-2 or TRBV6-3 and J is TRBJ2-2; 8 bases are shared with TRBD1. CDR3 length: 17 residues. After removal of 2 bases from V and 1 base from J, the junction contained 6 bases not matched to a gene. Germline CDR1 MNHEY, CDR2 SVGEGT. The CDR3 DNA is TGTGCCAGCAGTTACGAAAAGGGACAGGTGAACACCGGGGAGCTGTTTTTT. This gives the protein CASSYEKGQVNTGELFF.

Of note for this clone: A much larger clone lies one base from this, so it may be a read error. This chain links TRBV7-6 with TRBJ2-2; TRBD1 matches 12 bases. Germline assignment: CDR1 SGHVS and CDR2 FNYEAQ. CDR3 length equals 19 residues. The CDR3 bases are TGTGCCAGCAGCCGGGACAGGGGGCGAACGTATAAAGGAACCGGGAAGCTGTTTTTT. It specifies CASSRDRGRTYKGTGKLFF.

This clone was counted a single time. The chain joins TRBV11-2 to TRBJ1-1, with D tentatively TRBD1 (5 bases). V was trimmed by 5 bases and J by 10 bases, leaving 17 bases between them. Germline V gene lookup returns CDR1 SGHAT and CDR2 FQNNGV. This CDR3 has 13 residues. Here the CDR3 reads CASSDSVTFVAFF. In nucleotides, the CDR3 is TGTGCCAGCAGCGACAGCGTCACATTCGTAGCTTTCTTT.

The chain uses TRBV27 and TRBJ2-1; perhaps D is TRBD1 or TRBD2 (5 bases each). V lost 6 bases, J lost 5 bases, and 14 bases lay in between. The CDR3 is 14 amino acids. The V gene's germline CDR1 is MNHEY and CDR2 SMNVEV (reference sequence). DNA of the CDR3: TGTGCCAGCAGAGAGGGGCCAGAGGACAATGAGCAGTTCTTC. Protein sequence: CASREGPEDNEQFF.

The chain has TRBV15 and TRBJ1-3; 8 nucleotides match TRBD1. Per the germline V gene, CDR1 is LNHNV and CDR2 is YYDKDF (reference sequence). This CDR3 contains 15 residues. The J segment lost 0 bases and the V segment lost 5 bases, leaving 3 bases of the junction unmatched. CDR3 loop: CATSRTGSSGNTIYF. CDR3 in DNA: TGTGCCACCAGCCGGACAGGGAGCTCTGGAAACACCATATATTTT.